The next 21 T cell receptor beta chains were all read from a single sample in a study of monozygotic twins with inflammatory bowel disease. Reprocessing the 5' RACE reads, TCRdb reports a single entry for every CDR3 protein and omits DNA. This table lists about 210,000 distinct CDR3 sequences. Sequenced: blood. The source of these receptors is a human donor with ulcerative colitis or Crohn's disease, or a healthy co-twin of an affected twin (not recorded which).

The rearrangement joins TRBV5-1 to TRBJ1-1. CDR1 is SGHRS and CDR2 is YFSETQ in the germline V gene. The CDR3 consists of 12 residues. The CDR3 reads CASSAGYTEAFF.

This chain links TRBV7-2 with TRBJ2-3; without DNA, the TCRdb call of TRBD2 cannot be checked. Germline V lookup: CDR1 SGHTA, CDR2 FQGNSA. CDR3 length: 16 residues. CDR3 sequence: CASSPIAGGPPDTQYF.

The chain combines TRBV20-1 with TRBJ1-4. The length of the CDR3 is 14 residues. The V gene's germline CDR1 is DFQATT and CDR2 SNEGSKA (reference sequence). CDR3 sequence reads: CSASSVGGNEKLFF.

J is TRBJ2-7 and V is TRBV27; no DNA is available, so the TRBD1 call from TCRdb remains unchecked. The germline CDR1 and CDR2 sequences are MNHEY and SMNVEV (reference sequence). The CDR3 is 15 residues long. The chain's CDR3 is CASSLEGASGYEQYF.

This CDR3 is CSANSGGPNTGELFF. The rearrangement uses TRBV20-1 and TRBJ2-2; the TCRdb call, TRBD2, lacks DNA for checking. Germline V gene sequence: CDR1 DFQATT, CDR2 SNEGSKA (reference sequence). This CDR3 spans 15 amino acids.

The V call is TRBV12-3 or TRBV12-4, the J call TRBJ2-5; TCRdb indicates TRBD1, and absent DNA this call remains unverified. This CDR3 is 13 amino acids long. This chain's CDR3 is CASKEGAGETQYF.

CDR3 loop: CSVEGDRAVEQFF. The V call is TRBV29-1, the J call TRBJ2-1; the D call from TCRdb, TRBD1, cannot be confirmed without DNA. The CDR3 has 13 residues. Germline CDR1 is SQVTM and CDR2 is ANQGSEA.

The chain recombines TRBV6-1 with TRBJ1-2; TCRdb selects TRBD1, and the lack of DNA leaves this call unchecked. Germline V lookup: CDR1 MNHNS, CDR2 SASEGT. This CDR3 is 15 amino acids long. CDR3 sequence: CASRALLGGNYGYTF.

The V call is TRBV9, the J call TRBJ2-5; TCRdb names TRBD1, which stays unverified in the absence of DNA. Germline V gene lookup returns CDR1 SGDLS and CDR2 YYNGEE. The length of the CDR3 is 14 residues. The chain's CDR3 is CASSAGQGHETQYF.

The chain joins TRBV15 to TRBJ2-5. CDR3 size: 13 residues. Germline CDR1 LNHNV, CDR2 YYDKDF (reference sequence). CDR3 region: CATSRDTQETQYF.

V usage is TRBV5-1 and J usage is TRBJ2-3. The germline CDR1 and CDR2 sequences are SGHRS and YFSETQ. The CDR3 covers 15 residues. The CDR3 loop reads CASSLPSGGTDTQYF. Complete variable domain (other parts from reference TRBV5-1 and TRBJ2-3): KAGVTQTPRYLIKTRGQQVTLSCSPISGHRSVSWYQQTPGQGLQFLFEYFSETQRNKGNFPGRFSGRQFSNSRSEMNVSTLELGDSALYLCASSLPSGGTDTQYFGPGTRLTVL.

J is TRBJ1-1 and V is TRBV12-3 or TRBV12-4; the TCRdb D gene call, TRBD1, has no DNA to confirm it. This CDR3 is 13 amino acids long. The CDR3 reads CASRLGGATEAFF.

The CDR3: CASRRGGAIQPQHF. V gene TRBV28 combines with J gene TRBJ1-5. The germline V gene encodes CDR1 MDHEN and CDR2 SYDVKM. The CDR3 consists of 14 residues. Full variable domain (outside the CDR3, taken from reference TRBV28 and TRBJ1-5): DVKVTQSSRYLVKRTGEKVFLECVQDMDHENMFWYRQDPGLGLRLIYFSYDVKMKEKGDIPEGYSVSREKKERFSLILESASTNQTSMYLCASRRGGAIQPQHFGDGTRLSIL.

The chain links TRBV5-6 to TRBJ2-2; TCRdb reports TRBD2, a call that lacks DNA to check it against. The CDR3 is 19 residues long. Looked up from germline, CDR1 is SGHDT and CDR2 is YYEEEE. CDR3 residues: CASSRGLAGTRRVTGELFF. Filled out from reference TRBV5-6 and TRBJ2-2, the complete variable domain reads DAGVTQSPTHLIKTRGQQVTLRCSPKSGHDTVSWYQQALGQGPQFIFQYYEEEERQRGNFPDRFSGHQFPNYSSELNVNALLLGDSALYLCASSRGLAGTRRVTGELFFGEGSRLTVL.

The V call is TRBV5-6, the J call TRBJ1-1; TCRdb proposes TRBD1, but this gene call is untestable without DNA. The CDR3 contains 13 residues. Germline values: CDR1 SGHDT, CDR2 YYEEEE. The CDR3 here is CASSVPGPAEAFF.

The rearrangement uses TRBV4-2 and TRBJ1-1; with no DNA, the TCRdb D assignment of TRBD1 cannot be verified. The CDR3 sequence is 18 residues long. Germline CDR1 reads LGHNA; CDR2 reads YNFKEQ. The CDR3 loop is CASSQDLSHRTVNTEAFF.

The rearrangement joins TRBV11-2 to TRBJ2-2; TCRdb returns TRBD1, unconfirmable since there is no DNA. CDR1 SGHAT and CDR2 FQNNGV come from the germline V gene. The CDR3 is 16 amino acids. The CDR3 spells CAGSPRGSRSAGELFF.

The chain uses TRBV24-1 and TRBJ2-3; the TRBD2 assignment by TCRdb is unverifiable without DNA. Germline V gene data show CDR1 as KGHDR and CDR2 as SFDVKD. The CDR3 contains 14 residues. The CDR3 protein is CATSDSRATDTQYF.

This chain uses TRBV9 with TRBJ1-1. The CDR3 sequence is 13 residues long. CDR1 and CDR2 (germline): SGDLS, YYNGEE. CDR3 region: CASSVAPYTEAFF.

The rearrangement joins TRBV4-1 to TRBJ1-5. This CDR3 comprises 18 residues. From germline, CDR1 is MGHRA and CDR2 YSYEKL. The CDR3 is CASSQNTYSTYSNQPQHF.

This chain connects TRBV5-1 to TRBJ1-1; without DNA, the TCRdb call of TRBD1 cannot be checked. CDR1 and CDR2 from the germline V gene are SGHRS and YFSETQ. The CDR3 consists of 15 residues. The CDR3 protein is CASSVWTGMATEAFF. Supplemented by reference TRBV5-1 and TRBJ1-1, the full variable domain reads KAGVTQTPRYLIKTRGQQVTLSCSPISGHRSVSWYQQTPGQGLQFLFEYFSETQRNKGNFPGRFSGRQFSNSRSEMNVSTLELGDSALYLCASSVWTGMATEAFFGQGTRLTVV.